Below are 27 T cell receptor beta chains sequenced from a single sample in a study of CD8+ T cells in alopecia areata. In each case, RNA was isolated and then reverse transcribed into cDNA as the sequencing template. Libraries were prepared by immunoSEQ multiplex PCR; TCRdb keeps only in-frame clonotypes and omits some of them. Of 150,000 to 200,000 clones in the sample, roughly 60% were seen once. Treatment noted: oral pan-JAK inhibitor, 5-10 mg twice daily. The sample was CD4+ T cells sorted from blood, taken at week 24, from a patient treated with tofacitinib. These receptors were collected from a human donor with alopecia areata.

This chain links TRBV29-1 with TRBJ2-1, with 11 positions matching TRBD2. Germline CDR1 is SQVTM and CDR2 is ANQGSEA. J gave up 8 bases and V 3 bases, and 3 bases lay outside the gene matches. The CDR3 has 13 amino acids. CDR3 region: CSVETSGVYEQFF. Here the CDR3 DNA reads TGCAGCGTTGAGACTAGCGGGGTCTATGAGCAGTTCTTC.

The chain links TRBV2 to TRBJ2-5, with 7 bases identical to TRBD2. The CDR3 spans 17 residues. Per germline, CDR1 SNHLY and CDR2 FYNNEI. The V segment lost 0 bases and the J segment 0 bases; nucleotides outside the gene matches: 7. For the CDR3, the DNA is TGTGCCAGCAGTGAAGCGAGAGCCGGGACTAACCAAGAGACCCAGTACTTC. This translates into CASSEARAGTNQETQYF. Variable domain in full (rest from reference TRBV2 and TRBJ2-5): EPEVTQTPSHQVTQMGQEVILRCVPISNHLYFYWYRQILGQKVEFLVSFYNNEISEKSEIFDDQFSVERPDGSNFTLKIRSTKLEDSAMYFCASSEARAGTNQETQYFGPGTRLLVL.

CDR3 region: CALGDRRENTEAFF. CDR3 nucleotides: TGTGCCTTGGGCGATCGACGGGAGAACACTGAAGCTTTCTTT. This chain uses TRBV30 with TRBJ1-1; the D is unclear. Germline loops: CDR1 GTSNPN, CDR2 SVGIG (reference sequence). The CDR3 covers 14 residues. V gave up 7 bases and J gave up 1 base, with 16 bases separating them.

This chain uses TRBV30 with TRBJ1-4, with 8 bases matching TRBD1. The CDR3 is 16 amino acids. Germline lookup yields CDR1 GTSNPN and CDR2 SVGIG (reference sequence). V dropped 1 base and J dropped 8; count of bases not matched to a gene: 12. Written as DNA, the CDR3 is TGTGCCTGGAGTGCCCTCGACAGGGGCGTATACGAAAAACTGTTTTTT. Translating gives CAWSALDRGVYEKLFF.

The rearrangement links TRBV7-9 to TRBJ2-1; TRBD2 matches 7 bases. This CDR3 has 15 amino acids. V trimming: 1 base; J trimming: 6 bases; junction bases outside the gene matches: 6. The germline gives CDR1 SEHNR, CDR2 FQNEAQ (reference sequence). The chain's CDR3 is CASSLEPGLSNEQFF. The CDR3 nucleotides read TGTGCCAGCAGCTTAGAACCGGGACTATCCAATGAGCAGTTCTTC. Full variable domain (remainder filled in from reference TRBV7-9 and TRBJ2-1): DTGVSQNPRHKITKRGQNVTFRCDPISEHNRLYWYRQTLGQGPEFLTYFQNEAQLEKSRLLSDRFSAERPKGSFSTLEIQRTEQGDSAMYLCASSLEPGLSNEQFFGPGTRLTVL.

The chain uses TRBV4-3 and TRBJ2-3; unclear D gene. This CDR3 is built from 15 residues. V was pared by 0 bases and J by 5 bases, with 12 bases between. CDR1 and CDR2 from the germline V gene are LGHNA and YSLEER. The CDR3 protein is CASSQDPNSGDTQYF. The CDR3 nucleotides read TGCGCCAGCAGCCAAGACCCTAACTCGGGAGATACGCAGTATTTT.

The rearrangement joins TRBV20-1 to TRBJ2-7, with no clear D. Germline loops: CDR1 DFQATT, CDR2 SNEGSKA (reference sequence). V was trimmed by 1 base and J by 4 bases, leaving 5 bases between them. The CDR3 has 11 amino acids. CDR3 in DNA: TGCAGTGCTAGAGGCCAATACGAGCAGTACTTC. Its protein product is CSARGQYEQYF.

The sample holds one count of this clone. The J gene is TRBJ2-3, the V gene TRBV4-3, with 8 bases lining up with TRBD2. Germline lookup yields CDR1 LGHNA and CDR2 YSLEER. Trimming cost V 1 base and J 13 bases; bases outside gene matches: 10. The CDR3 has 14 residues. The CDR3 sequence is CASSQVLSGAYKYF. The CDR3 DNA follows: TGCGCCAGCAGCCAAGTCCTTAGCGGGGCCTATAAGTATTTT.

This rearrangement joins TRBV15 to TRBJ1-1; maybe TRBD1 (6 bases). The CDR3 spans 16 residues. V was clipped by 3 bases and J by 0 bases, with 14 bases between them. Germline V gene data show CDR1 as LNHNV and CDR2 as YYDKDF (reference sequence). CDR3 region: CATSRETGNMNTEAFF. The CDR3 region has the DNA TGTGCCACCAGCAGGGAAACAGGGAACATGAACACTGAAGCTTTCTTT. The entire variable domain, with the rest obtained from reference TRBV15 and TRBJ1-1, is as follows: DAMVIQNPRYQVTQFGKPVTLSCSQTLNHNVMYWYQQKSSQAPKLLFHYYDKDFNNEADTPDNFQSRRPNTSFCFLDIRSPGLGDTAMYLCATSRETGNMNTEAFFGQGTRLTVV.

The chain carries TRBV7-2 and TRBJ2-7, with 8 positions matching TRBD1. Germline values: CDR1 SGHTA, CDR2 FQGNSA. V dropped 5 bases and J dropped 1; count of bases not matched to a gene: 7. The CDR3 covers 15 residues. The CDR3 region has the DNA TGTGCCAGCAGCAGCCTGACAGGGGATTCCTACGAGCAGTACTTC. Protein sequence: CASSSLTGDSYEQYF. Supplemented by reference TRBV7-2 and TRBJ2-7, the full variable domain reads GAGVSQSPSNKVTEKGKDVELRCDPISGHTALYWYRQSLGQGLEFLIYFQGNSAPDKSGLPSDRFSAERTGGSVSTLTIQRTQQEDSAVYLCASSSLTGDSYEQYFGPGTRLTVT.

This clone was observed a handful of times. The chain employs TRBV6-5 and TRBJ1-2; 7 bases are a match to TRBD1. Trimming at V came to 6 bases and at J to 3 bases, leaving 7 bases not matched to a gene. Germline CDR1 reads MNHEY; CDR2 reads SVGAGI. The CDR3 has 14 residues. The CDR3 DNA reads as TGTGCCAGCAGCCCGGGACAGATTCACTATGGCTACACCTTC. Residues: CASSPGQIHYGYTF.

This chain joins TRBV25-1 and TRBJ2-2; 7 bases map to TRBD1. Germline values: CDR1 MGHDK, CDR2 SYGVNS. Germline trimming cut 6 bases from V and 7 bases from J; bases unmatched to any gene: 5. This CDR3 is 13 amino acids long. CDR3 amino acids: CASRTRDSGELFF. For the CDR3, the DNA is TGTGCCAGCAGAACCCGGGACAGCGGGGAGCTGTTTTTT.

This sequence joins TRBV29-1 and TRBJ1-4; D remains ambiguous. V was pared by 6 bases and J by 8 bases, with 16 bases between. The V gene's germline CDR1 is SQVTM and CDR2 ANQGSEA. The CDR3 has 13 amino acids. CDR3 sequence: CSVRTSKTEKLFF. In nucleotides, the CDR3 is TGCAGCGTGCGGACCAGCAAAACGGAAAAACTGTTTTTT.

The chain combines TRBV27 with TRBJ1-2; 8 bases align to TRBD1. The V gene's germline CDR1 is MNHEY and CDR2 SMNVEV (reference sequence). This CDR3 is built from 16 residues. V shed 6 bases, J shed 2 bases, and the junction held 11 bases outside the gene matches. The CDR3 spells CASSRTGIMINYGYTF. In nucleotides, the CDR3 is TGTGCCAGCAGCCGGACAGGGATTATGATAAACTATGGCTACACCTTC.

The chain employs TRBV11-2 and TRBJ1-5; 11 bases align to TRBD1. The CDR3 consists of 15 residues. Germline trimming cut 5 bases from V and 5 bases from J; bases unmatched to any gene: 5. CDR1 SGHAT and CDR2 FQNNGV come from the germline V gene. The CDR3 sequence is CASSAGTGGDQPQHF. The CDR3 DNA is TGTGCCAGCAGCGCCGGGACAGGGGGGGATCAGCCCCAGCATTTT. The complete variable domain, with remaining parts taken from reference TRBV11-2 and TRBJ1-5, reads EAGVAQSPRYKIIEKRQSVAFWCNPISGHATLYWYQQILGQGPKLLIQFQNNGVVDDSQLPKDRFSAERLKGVDSTLKIQPAKLEDSAVYLCASSAGTGGDQPQHFGDGTRLSIL.

This clone was seen more than once but under ten times. The chain links TRBV5-1 to TRBJ1-2; D is uncertain. The germline V gene encodes CDR1 SGHRS and CDR2 YFSETQ. This CDR3 is built from 12 residues. V was trimmed by 6 bases and J by 4 bases, leaving 10 bases between them. CDR3 sequence reads: CASTLDGYGYTF. CDR3 nucleotides: TGCGCCAGCACCCTGGATGGCTATGGCTACACCTTC.

This clone was found a few times. This chain links TRBV4-3 with TRBJ2-3; perhaps TRBD2 as D (7 bases). The germline V and J ends were trimmed by 1 base and 5 bases, with 13 bases remaining between them. This CDR3 has 15 residues. Germline CDR1 reads LGHNA; CDR2 reads YSLEER. In nucleotides, the CDR3 is TGCGCCAGCAGCCAAGGGGGGGGCCAGGGAGATACGCAGTATTTT. Protein product: CASSQGGGQGDTQYF.

The V gene is TRBV5-1, the J gene TRBJ2-7; D is unclear. CDR1 and CDR2 (germline): SGHRS, YFSETQ. V was clipped by 1 base and J by 5 bases, with 7 bases between them. The CDR3 totals 12 residues. CDR3 sequence reads: CASSLKADEQYF. CDR3 coding DNA: TGCGCCAGCAGCTTGAAGGCTGACGAGCAGTACTTC.

The chain employs TRBV5-1 and TRBJ2-3; D may be TRBD1 (5 bases). From germline, CDR1 is SGHRS and CDR2 YFSETQ. This CDR3 is built from 16 residues. The V end lost 0 bases, the J end lost 0 bases, and 11 bases lay between the germline ends. The DNA of the CDR3 is TGCGCCAGCAGCTTGGTGATGGGGCGGAGCACAGATACGCAGTATTTT. Translating it yields CASSLVMGRSTDTQYF.

This clone was seen more than once but under ten times. This chain links TRBV10-2 with TRBJ2-7, with 8 bases lining up with TRBD1. Trimming cost V 6 bases and J 4 bases; bases outside gene matches: 8. The CDR3 covers 14 residues. From germline, CDR1 is WSHSY and CDR2 SAAADI. The CDR3 is CASSLTGGTYEQYF. The CDR3 coding sequence is TGCGCCAGCAGCCTAACAGGGGGTACTTACGAGCAGTACTTC.

The chain carries TRBV15 and TRBJ2-4, with D hard to call. Trimming pared 0 bases from V and 9 bases from J, leaving 6 bases between. There are 12 residues in the CDR3. Germline assignment: CDR1 LNHNV and CDR2 YYDKDF (reference sequence). The DNA for the CDR3 is TGTGCCACCAGCAGAGATAATCTCATTCAGTACTTC. It yields the protein CATSRDNLIQYF.

The chain is built from TRBV5-4 and TRBJ2-3; D tentatively reads TRBD1 or TRBD2 (6 bases each). Germline lookup yields CDR1 SGHNT and CDR2 YYREEE (reference sequence). This CDR3 has 15 amino acids. Trimming stripped 1 base from V and 0 bases from J, with 9 bases between. This chain's CDR3 is CASSLPGASTDTQYF. CDR3 nucleotides: TGTGCCAGCAGCTTGCCGGGGGCTAGCACAGATACGCAGTATTTT.

This chain's CDR3 is CAWSVRGAEQYF. For the CDR3, the DNA is TGTGCCTGGAGTGTACGGGGGGCCGAGCAGTACTTC. The chain uses TRBV30 and TRBJ2-7; a weak D match, TRBD2 (7 bases). Between the trimmed V and J ends, which lost 0 bases and 6 bases, there was a span of 9 bases. This CDR3 spans 12 amino acids. In germline, CDR1 is GTSNPN, CDR2 SVGIG (reference sequence).

The chain uses TRBV27 and TRBJ2-5; 8 nucleotides agree with TRBD1. This CDR3 is built from 14 residues. J gave up 5 bases and V 5 bases, and 7 bases lay outside the gene matches. Germline CDR1 MNHEY, CDR2 SMNVEV (reference sequence). This CDR3 is CASSTRGRLETQYF. The CDR3 region has the DNA TGTGCCAGCAGTACCAGGGGGCGGTTGGAGACCCAGTACTTC.

This clone was seen a handful of times. The chain links TRBV29-1 to TRBJ2-5, with D tentatively TRBD1 or TRBD2 (6 bases each). Germline CDR1 SQVTM, CDR2 ANQGSEA. Trimming pared 3 bases from V and 1 base from J, leaving 18 bases between. The CDR3 runs 16 residues. CDR3 in amino acids: CSVDRREDRPQETQYF. The CDR3 bases are TGCAGCGTTGATAGGAGGGAGGACAGACCCCAAGAGACCCAGTACTTC.

The chain uses TRBV29-1 and TRBJ2-2; possibly TRBD1 for D (5 bases). The CDR3 is made up of 15 amino acids. V dropped 5 bases and J dropped 1 base, with 14 bases sitting between them. The germline gives CDR1 SQVTM, CDR2 ANQGSEA. CDR3 in DNA: TGCAGCGTTTTAGGCGACAGAAAGAACACCGGGGAGCTGTTTTTT. It specifies CSVLGDRKNTGELFF.

This clone showed up just a few times. The rearrangement joins TRBV29-1 to TRBJ2-7, with 8 bases lining up with TRBD1. CDR1 and CDR2 (germline): SQVTM, ANQGSEA. The CDR3 is 14 amino acids. Germline trimming cut 4 bases from V and 6 bases from J; bases unmatched to any gene: 11. CDR3 coding DNA: TGCAGCGTTGGACAGGGGATTCGGTCGTCCGAGCAGTACTTC. Translating gives CSVGQGIRSSEQYF.